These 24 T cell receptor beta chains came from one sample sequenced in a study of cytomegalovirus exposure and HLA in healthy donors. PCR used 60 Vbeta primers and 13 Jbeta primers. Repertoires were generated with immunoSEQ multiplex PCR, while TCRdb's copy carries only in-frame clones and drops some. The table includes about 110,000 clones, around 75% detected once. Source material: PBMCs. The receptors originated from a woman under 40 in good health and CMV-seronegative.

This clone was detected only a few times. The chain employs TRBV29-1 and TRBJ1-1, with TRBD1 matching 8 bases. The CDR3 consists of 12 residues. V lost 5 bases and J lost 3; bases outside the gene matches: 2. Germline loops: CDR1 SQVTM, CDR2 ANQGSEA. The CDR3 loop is CSVKQGDTEAFF. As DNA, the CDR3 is TGCAGCGTTAAACAGGGGGACACTGAAGCTTTCTTT. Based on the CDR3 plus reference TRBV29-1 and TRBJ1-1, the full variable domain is SAVISQKPSRDICQRGTSLTIQCQVDSQVTMMFWYRQQPGQSLTLIATANQGSEATYESGFVIDKFPISRPNLTFSTLTVSNMSPEDSSIYLCSVKQGDTEAFFGQGTRLTVV.

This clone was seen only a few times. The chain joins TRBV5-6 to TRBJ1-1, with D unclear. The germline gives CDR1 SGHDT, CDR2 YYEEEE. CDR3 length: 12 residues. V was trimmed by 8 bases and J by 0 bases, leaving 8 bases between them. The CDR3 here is CASQHLNTEAFF. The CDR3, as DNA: TGTGCCAGTCAACATCTGAACACTGAAGCTTTCTTT.

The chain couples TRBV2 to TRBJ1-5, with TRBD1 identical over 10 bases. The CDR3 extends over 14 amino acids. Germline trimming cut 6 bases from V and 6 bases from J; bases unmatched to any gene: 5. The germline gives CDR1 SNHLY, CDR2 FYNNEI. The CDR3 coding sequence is TGTGCCAGCAGGGCCGGGACAGGGGTTCAGCCCCAGCATTTT. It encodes CASRAGTGVQPQHF.

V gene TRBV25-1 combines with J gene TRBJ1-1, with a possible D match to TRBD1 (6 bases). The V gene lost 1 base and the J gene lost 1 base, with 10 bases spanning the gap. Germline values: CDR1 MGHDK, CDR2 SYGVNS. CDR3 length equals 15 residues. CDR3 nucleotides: TGTGCCAGCAGTGAATCGGACAGAACGAACACTGAAGCTTTCTTT. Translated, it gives CASSESDRTNTEAFF. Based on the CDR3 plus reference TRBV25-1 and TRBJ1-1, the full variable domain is EADIYQTPRYLVIGTGKKITLECSQTMGHDKMYWYQQDPGMELHLIHYSYGVNSTEKGDLSSESTVSRIRTEHFPLTLESARPSHTSQYLCASSESDRTNTEAFFGQGTRLTVV.

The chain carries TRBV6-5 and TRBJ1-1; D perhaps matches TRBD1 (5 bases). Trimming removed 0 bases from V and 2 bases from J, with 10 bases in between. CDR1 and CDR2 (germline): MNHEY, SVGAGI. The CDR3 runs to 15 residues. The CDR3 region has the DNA TGTGCCAGCAGTTACTCGGGGGGGGTTAACACTGAAGCTTTCTTT. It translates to CASSYSGGVNTEAFF.

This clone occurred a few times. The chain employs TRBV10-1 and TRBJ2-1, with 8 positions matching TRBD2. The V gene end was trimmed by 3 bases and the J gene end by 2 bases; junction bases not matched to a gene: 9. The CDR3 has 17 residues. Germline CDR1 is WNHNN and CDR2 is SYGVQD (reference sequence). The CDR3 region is CASSERSFGGAYNEQFF. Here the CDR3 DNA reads TGCGCCAGCAGTGAACGTTCGTTCGGGGGGGCCTACAATGAGCAGTTCTTC.

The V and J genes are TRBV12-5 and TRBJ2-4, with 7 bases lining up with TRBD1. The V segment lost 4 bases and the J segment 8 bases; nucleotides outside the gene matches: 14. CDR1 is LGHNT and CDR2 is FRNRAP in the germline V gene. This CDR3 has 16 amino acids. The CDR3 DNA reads TGTGCTAGTGGTTCCGGGACAGAGACAGTGACGGACATTCAGTACTTC. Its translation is CASGSGTETVTDIQYF.

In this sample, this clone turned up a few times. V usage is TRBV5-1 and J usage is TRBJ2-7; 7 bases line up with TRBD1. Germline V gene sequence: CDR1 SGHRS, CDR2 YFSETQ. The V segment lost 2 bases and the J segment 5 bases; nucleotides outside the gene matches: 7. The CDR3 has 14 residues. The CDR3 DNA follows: TGCGCCAGCAGCTTCGGACAGGTAAAAGACGAGCAGTACTTC. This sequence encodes CASSFGQVKDEQYF.

The CDR3 loop is CASSVGTQNTEAFF. The CDR3 nucleotides read TGTGCCAGCAGCGTAGGGACACAGAACACTGAAGCTTTCTTT. The V gene is TRBV9, the J gene TRBJ1-1; a weak D match, TRBD1 (5 bases). The CDR3 contains 14 residues. V was trimmed by 0 bases and J by 1 base, leaving 7 bases between them. CDR1 is SGDLS and CDR2 is YYNGEE in the germline V gene. Full variable domain (rest looked up from reference TRBV9 and TRBJ1-1): DSGVTQTPKHLITATGQRVTLRCSPRSGDLSVYWYQQSLDQGLQFLIQYYNGEERAKGNILERFSAQQFPDLHSELNLSSLELGDSALYFCASSVGTQNTEAFFGQGTRLTVV.

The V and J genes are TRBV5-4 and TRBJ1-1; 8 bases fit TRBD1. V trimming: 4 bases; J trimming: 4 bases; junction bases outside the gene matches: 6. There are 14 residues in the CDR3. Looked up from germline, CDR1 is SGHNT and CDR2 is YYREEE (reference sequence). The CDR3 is CASSPGQDPTEAFF. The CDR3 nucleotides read TGTGCCAGCAGCCCGGGACAGGACCCCACTGAAGCTTTCTTT.

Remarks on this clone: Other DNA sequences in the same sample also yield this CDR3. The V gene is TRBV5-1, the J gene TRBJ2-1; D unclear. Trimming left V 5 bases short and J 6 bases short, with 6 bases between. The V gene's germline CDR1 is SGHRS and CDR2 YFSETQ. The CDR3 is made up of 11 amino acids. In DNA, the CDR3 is TGCGCCAGCAGTTTCTCCAATGAGCAGTTCTTC. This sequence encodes CASSFSNEQFF. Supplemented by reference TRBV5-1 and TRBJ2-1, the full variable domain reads KAGVTQTPRYLIKTRGQQVTLSCSPISGHRSVSWYQQTPGQGLQFLFEYFSETQRNKGNFPGRFSGRQFSNSRSEMNVSTLELGDSALYLCASSFSNEQFFGPGTRLTVL.

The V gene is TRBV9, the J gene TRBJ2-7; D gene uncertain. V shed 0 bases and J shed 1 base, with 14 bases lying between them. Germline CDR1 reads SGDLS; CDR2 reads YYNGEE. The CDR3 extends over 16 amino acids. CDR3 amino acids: CASSVDPYPGSYEQYF. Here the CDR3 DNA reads TGTGCCAGCAGCGTAGACCCCTATCCCGGTTCCTACGAGCAGTACTTC.

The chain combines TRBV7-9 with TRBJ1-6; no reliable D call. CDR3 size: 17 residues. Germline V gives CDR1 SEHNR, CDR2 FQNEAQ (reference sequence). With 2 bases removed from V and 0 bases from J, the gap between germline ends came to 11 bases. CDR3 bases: TGTGCCAGCAGCTTAAAGCCACAGAGCTCCTATAATTCACCCCTCCACTTT. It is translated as CASSLKPQSSYNSPLHF.

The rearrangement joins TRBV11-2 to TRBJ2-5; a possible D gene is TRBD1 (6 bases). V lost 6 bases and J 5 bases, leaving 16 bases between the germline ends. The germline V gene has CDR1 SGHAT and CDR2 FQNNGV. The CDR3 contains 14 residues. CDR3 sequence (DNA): TGTGCCAGCAGTTCCGGGACAACGATTGAGACCCAGTACTTC. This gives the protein CASSSGTTIETQYF.

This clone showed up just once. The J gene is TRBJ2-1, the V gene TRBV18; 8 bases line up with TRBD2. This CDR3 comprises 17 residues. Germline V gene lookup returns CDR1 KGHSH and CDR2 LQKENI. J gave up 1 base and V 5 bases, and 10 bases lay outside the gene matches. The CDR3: CASSTTSSGRSYNEQFF. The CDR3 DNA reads TGTGCCAGCTCAACGACCTCCAGCGGGAGATCCTACAATGAGCAGTTCTTC.

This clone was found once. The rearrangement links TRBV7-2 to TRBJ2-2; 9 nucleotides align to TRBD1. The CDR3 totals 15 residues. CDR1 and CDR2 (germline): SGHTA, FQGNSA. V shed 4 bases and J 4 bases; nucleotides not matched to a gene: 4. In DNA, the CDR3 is TGTGCCAGCAGCTCCCGGGACAGGGTCACCGGGGAGCTGTTTTTT. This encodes CASSSRDRVTGELFF.

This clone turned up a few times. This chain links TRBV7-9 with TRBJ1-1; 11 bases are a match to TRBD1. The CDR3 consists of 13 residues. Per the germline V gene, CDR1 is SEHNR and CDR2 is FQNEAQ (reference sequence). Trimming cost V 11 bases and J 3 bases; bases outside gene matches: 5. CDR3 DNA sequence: TGTGCCTGGGGGGGACAGGGGGACACTGAAGCTTTCTTT. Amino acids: CAWGGQGDTEAFF.

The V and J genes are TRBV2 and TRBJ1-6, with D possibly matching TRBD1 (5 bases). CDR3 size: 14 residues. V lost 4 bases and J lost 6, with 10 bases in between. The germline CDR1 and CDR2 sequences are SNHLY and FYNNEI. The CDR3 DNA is TGTGCCAGCAGTGTCGACGGGGGTAATTCACCCCTCCACTTT. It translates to CASSVDGGNSPLHF.

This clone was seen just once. The DNA for the CDR3 is TGTGCCAGCAGCCTAGGGACTGATACAACTAATGAAAAACTGTTTTTT. It translates to CASSLGTDTTNEKLFF. The V call is TRBV5-8, the J call TRBJ1-4, with D perhaps matching TRBD1 (5 bases). The V end lost 4 bases, the J end lost 0 bases, and 13 bases lay between the germline ends. The germline V gene encodes CDR1 SGHTS and CDR2 YDEGEE. The CDR3 covers 16 residues.

CDR3 in amino acids: CASSLGVGEVNEQFF. For the CDR3, the DNA is TGTGCCAGCAGCTTAGGGGTGGGGGAGGTAAATGAGCAGTTCTTC. This chain joins TRBV11-2 and TRBJ2-1, with D possibly matching TRBD2 (6 bases). Germline-derived CDR1 and CDR2 are SGHAT and FQNNGV. Trimming stripped 1 base from V and 7 bases from J, with 14 bases between. The CDR3 is 15 amino acids.

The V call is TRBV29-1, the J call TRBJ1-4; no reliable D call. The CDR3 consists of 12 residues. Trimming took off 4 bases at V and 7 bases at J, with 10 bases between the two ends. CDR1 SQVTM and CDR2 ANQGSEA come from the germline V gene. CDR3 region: CSVGGLSEKLFF. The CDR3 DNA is TGCAGCGTTGGAGGCCTTAGTGAAAAACTGTTTTTT.

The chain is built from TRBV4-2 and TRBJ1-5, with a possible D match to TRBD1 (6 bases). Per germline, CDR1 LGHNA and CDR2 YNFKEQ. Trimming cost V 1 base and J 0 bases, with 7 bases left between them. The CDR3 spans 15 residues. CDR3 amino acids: CASSQGDTSNQPQHF. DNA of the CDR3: TGTGCCAGCAGCCAAGGGGACACTAGCAATCAGCCCCAGCATTTT.

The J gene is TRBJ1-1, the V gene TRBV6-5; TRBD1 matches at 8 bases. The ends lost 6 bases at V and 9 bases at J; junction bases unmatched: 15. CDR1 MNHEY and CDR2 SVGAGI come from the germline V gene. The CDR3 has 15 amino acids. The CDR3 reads CASRYASPGTGKAFF. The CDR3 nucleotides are TGTGCCAGCAGATATGCTTCCCCGGGGACAGGCAAAGCTTTCTTT.

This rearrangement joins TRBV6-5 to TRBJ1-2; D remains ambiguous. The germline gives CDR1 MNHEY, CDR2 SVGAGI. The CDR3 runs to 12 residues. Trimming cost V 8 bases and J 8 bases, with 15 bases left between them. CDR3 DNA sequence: TGTGCCAGCGCCGGGAGTGAAGTAGGCTACACCTTC. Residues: CASAGSEVGYTF.